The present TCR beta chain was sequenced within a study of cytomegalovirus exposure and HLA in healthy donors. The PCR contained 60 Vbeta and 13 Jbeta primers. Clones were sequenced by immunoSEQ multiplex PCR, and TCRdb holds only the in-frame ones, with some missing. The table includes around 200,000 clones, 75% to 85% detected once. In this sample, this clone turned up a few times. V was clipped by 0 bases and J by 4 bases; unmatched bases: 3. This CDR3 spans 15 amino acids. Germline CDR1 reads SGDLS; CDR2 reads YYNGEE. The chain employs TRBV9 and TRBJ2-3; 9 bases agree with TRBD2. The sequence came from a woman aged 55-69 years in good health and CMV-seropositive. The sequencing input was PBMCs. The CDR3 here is CASSVGSGGSDTQYF. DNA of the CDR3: TGTGCCAGCAGCGTAGGAAGCGGGGGGTCAGATACGCAGTATTTT.